The 17 T cell receptor beta chains in this list originate from one sample, sequenced in a study of long-term antiretroviral therapy in people with HIV (dated by TCRdb to between 2021 and 2022). Sequencing of the TRB variable region was done with the immunoSEQ hsTCRB v3.0 assay at survey level resolution. TCRdb holds this immuneACCESS table with in-frame rearrangements only. Some clones are missing; in checked studies, unresolved V genes explain under half, and the rest has no known cause. This sample lists 30,000 to 35,000 clones; approximately 74% were detected once. The ten largest clonotypes hold about 3.5% of the sample. The source material was unsorted PBMCs, sampled 3 years after starting antiretroviral therapy. These receptor sequences come from a man aged 45 to 65 with HIV.

This chain links TRBV5-4 with TRBJ2-7; tentative D call: TRBD1 (6 bases). CDR3 size: 14 residues. Germline CDR1 reads SGHNT; CDR2 reads YYREEE (reference sequence). Trimming shortened V by 4 bases and J by 2 bases, and 13 bases separated the two germline ends. CDR3 sequence (DNA): TGTGCCAGCAGCGTGGCAGGGGAAACCTACGAGCAGTACTTC. It codes for CASSVAGETYEQYF.

J is TRBJ2-5 and V is TRBV19, with TRBD2 as a possible D gene (5 bases). Germline assignment: CDR1 LNHDA and CDR2 SQIVND (reference sequence). V dropped 10 bases and J dropped 5 bases, with 17 bases sitting between them. CDR3 length: 13 amino acids. In DNA, the CDR3 is TGTGCCACCTCAGAAGGATCGGGGGAGACCCAGTACTTC. Translated: CATSEGSGETQYF.

The chain has TRBV4-2 and TRBJ2-2, with unresolved D. The CDR3 loop spans 16 amino acids. V lost 1 base and J lost 0, with 9 bases in between. The germline V gene encodes CDR1 LGHNA and CDR2 YNFKEQ. CDR3 sequence (DNA): TGTGCCAGCAGCCAAGCCGGCGTTTCGAACACCGGGGAGCTGTTTTTT. Residues: CASSQAGVSNTGELFF.

This clone came up once. The chain combines TRBV6-1 with TRBJ2-3, with D possibly being TRBD1 (5 bases). The CDR3 runs to 15 residues. V lost 6 bases to trimming and J lost 2 bases, with 15 bases between them. The germline V gene has CDR1 MNHNS and CDR2 SASEGT. The CDR3 coding sequence is TGTGCCAGCAGCACCCCAGGGTTTATCACAGATACGCAGTATTTT. This gives the protein CASSTPGFITDTQYF.

This sequence joins TRBV6-5 and TRBJ1-2, with 10 bases aligning to TRBD1. V shed 0 bases, J shed 3 bases, and the junction held 4 bases outside the gene matches. Germline CDR1 and CDR2: MNHEY and SVGAGI. The CDR3 extends over 16 amino acids. The chain's CDR3 is CASSYSGTGVDYGYTF. The DNA of the CDR3 is TGTGCCAGCAGTTACTCCGGGACAGGGGTAGACTATGGCTACACCTTC.

CDR3 DNA: TGTGCCAGCATCCTAACCACTCAGCCGAACACTGAAGCTTTCTTT. Encoded protein: CASILTTQPNTEAFF. V and J are TRBV7-2 and TRBJ1-1; no definite D call. V was clipped by 7 bases and J by 1 base, with 16 bases between them. CDR1 and CDR2 (germline): SGHTA, FQGNSA. This CDR3 contains 15 residues. The variable domain in full, with the rest retrieved from reference TRBV7-2 and TRBJ1-1, is GAGVSQSPSNKVTEKGKDVELRCDPISGHTALYWYRQSLGQGLEFLIYFQGNSAPDKSGLPSDRFSAERTGGSVSTLTIQRTQQEDSAVYLCASILTTQPNTEAFFGQGTRLTVV.

The genes are TRBV7-8 and TRBJ2-7; D possibly uses TRBD1 or TRBD2 (7 bases each). The CDR3 loop spans 14 amino acids. Germline values: CDR1 SGHVS, CDR2 FQNEAQ. V was shortened by 3 bases and J by 3 bases, with 12 bases between the two germline ends. CDR3: CASSFQGGRYEQYF. DNA of the CDR3: TGTGCCAGCAGCTTTCAGGGGGGGCGCTACGAGCAGTACTTC.

The J gene is TRBJ2-7, the V gene TRBV28; D possibly corresponds to TRBD1 (6 bases). Germline V gives CDR1 MDHEN, CDR2 SYDVKM. Trimming stripped 7 bases from V and 3 bases from J, with 10 bases between. There are 12 residues in the CDR3. CDR3 in amino acids: CASIGGVYEQYF. As DNA, the CDR3 is TGTGCCAGCATAGGGGGAGTCTACGAGCAGTACTTC.

This clone appeared a few times. The chain uses TRBV5-4 and TRBJ2-3; maybe TRBD2 (6 bases). The CDR3 has 15 residues. Germline V gene lookup returns CDR1 SGHNT and CDR2 YYREEE (reference sequence). The V and J ends lost 0 bases and 6 bases respectively, with 14 bases between them. CDR3 nucleotides: TGTGCCAGCAGCTTGGACGTAGCGGCGGGGGATACGCAGTATTTT. Protein: CASSLDVAAGDTQYF. Looking up the rest from reference TRBV5-4 and TRBJ2-3 gives the full variable domain: ETGVTQSPTHLIKTRGQQVTLRCSSQSGHNTVSWYQQALGQGPQFIFQYYREEENGRGNFPPRFSGLQFPNYSSELNVNALELDDSALYLCASSLDVAAGDTQYFGPGTRLTVL.

The V gene is TRBV27, the J gene TRBJ2-1, with D possibly being TRBD1 (6 bases). V was pared by 0 bases and J by 0 bases, with 9 bases between. The CDR3 runs 16 residues. Per germline, CDR1 MNHEY and CDR2 SMNVEV (reference sequence). CDR3 in DNA: TGTGCCAGCAGTTTATCGCAGGGGAGCTCCTACAATGAGCAGTTCTTC. Protein: CASSLSQGSSYNEQFF.

The genes are TRBV21-1 and TRBJ2-7. TRBV21-1 is marked as a pseudogene. This CDR3 has 16 amino acids. The CDR3 reads CASSKSWGKTSYEQYF. CDR3 nucleotides: TGTGCCAGCAGCAAGTCTTGGGGGAAGACCTCCTACGAGCAGTACTTC.

The chain carries TRBV27 and TRBJ1-2; D remains unclear. Trimming took 3 bases from V and 0 from J, leaving 5 bases between them. The CDR3 is 13 residues long. The germline V gene has CDR1 MNHEY and CDR2 SMNVEV (reference sequence). The CDR3 coding sequence is TGTGCCAGCAGTTTCAACGCTAACTATGGCTACACCTTC. Its protein is CASSFNANYGYTF.

This chain connects TRBV18 to TRBJ2-5, with D maybe TRBD2 (5 bases). V was pared by 3 bases and J by 5 bases, with 13 bases between. The CDR3 consists of 14 residues. Germline V gene data show CDR1 as KGHSH and CDR2 as LQKENI. CDR3 region: CASSPGEGWETQYF. CDR3 sequence (DNA): TGTGCCAGCTCACCCGGAGAGGGATGGGAGACCCAGTACTTC. Combining the CDR3 with reference TRBV18 and TRBJ2-5 gives the whole variable domain NAGVMQNPRHLVRRRGQEARLRCSPMKGHSHVYWYRQLPEEGLKFMVYLQKENIIDESGMPKERFSAEFPKEGPSILRIQQVVRGDSAAYFCASSPGEGWETQYFGPGTRLLVL.

The chain links TRBV11-2 to TRBJ1-4; 7 positions match TRBD1. The CDR3 sequence is 16 residues long. Germline-derived CDR1 and CDR2 are SGHAT and FQNNGV. V lost 5 bases, J lost 6 bases, and 12 bases stayed unmatched. CDR3 nucleotide sequence: TGTGCCAGCAGCACCCGGCAGACAGGGTCCGATGAAAAACTGTTTTTT. Protein product: CASSTRQTGSDEKLFF.

This clone has more than one count but fewer than ten. The chain links TRBV18 to TRBJ1-5; 8 nucleotides align to TRBD1. The CDR3 is 15 amino acids. Unmatched junction bases numbered 4, after V lost 3 bases and J lost 3 bases. The germline CDR1 and CDR2 sequences are KGHSH and LQKENI. CDR3 amino acids: CASSPGQAVNQPQHF. The DNA for the CDR3 is TGTGCCAGCTCACCGGGACAGGCTGTCAATCAGCCCCAGCATTTT.

V is TRBV2 and J is TRBJ2-7; 7 positions agree with TRBD1. The length of the CDR3 is 15 residues. Germline V gene data show CDR1 as SNHLY and CDR2 as FYNNEI. V was pared by 3 bases and J by 0 bases, with 5 bases of the junction left unmatched. The CDR3 region is CASSDTGALSYEQYF. The DNA of the CDR3 is TGTGCCAGCAGTGATACAGGGGCCCTCTCCTACGAGCAGTACTTC.

This clone has a handful of counts. The chain employs TRBV5-5 and TRBJ1-2; 7 nucleotides match TRBD1. From germline, CDR1 is SGHKS and CDR2 YYEKEE (reference sequence). CDR3 length equals 14 residues. The ends lost 4 bases at V and 3 bases at J; junction bases unmatched: 6. CDR3 in amino acids: CASSPLTGDYGYTF. The CDR3 DNA is TGTGCCAGCAGCCCCCTTACAGGGGACTATGGCTACACCTTC.